This is a list of T cell receptor beta chains from one sample in a study of shared clonotypes between healthy human individuals. TCRdb's table, derived via immunoSEQ multiplex PCR, lists solely in-frame clones and lacks some. The table lists about 490,000 clones, about 80% of them singletons. Sequenced input: PBMCs. These receptor sequences come from a woman in her thirties or forties in good health. Some clones in this sample may be carry-over from other donors' samples. CDR3s include the opening cysteine and the closing phenylalanine or tryptophan. Fields, in order: V gene, clone size, D gene, J gene, CDR3 DNA, CDR3 protein. D genes are given only for firm matches. The size of a clone is reported for some rows only, either as once, few or many, or as a class for expanded clones.

V: TRBV28
size: -
D: TRBD2
J: TRBJ2-5
DNA: TGTGCCAGCAGTTTATGGACTAGCGGGTACCAAGAGACCCAGTACTTC
CDR3: CASSLWTSGYQETQYF

V: TRBV29-1
size: -
D: -
J: TRBJ2-3
DNA: TGCAGCGTTGGTGACTCGGTCGGCACAGATACGCAGTATTTT
CDR3: CSVGDSVGTDTQYF

V: TRBV14
size: -
D: -
J: TRBJ2-7
DNA: TGTGCCAGCAGCCAAGGGATCGTCTACGAGCAGTACTTC
CDR3: CASSQGIVYEQYF

V: TRBV5-4
size: -
D: -
J: TRBJ2-7
DNA: TGTGCCAGCAGGATGGACAGGACTAGCTCCTACGAGCAGTACTTC
CDR3: CASRMDRTSSYEQYF

V: TRBV5-8
size: -
D: TRBD2
J: TRBJ2-7
DNA: TGTGCCAGCAGCCGGAAGTGGGGGGGATATGAGCAGTACTTC
CDR3: CASSRKWGGYEQYF

V: TRBV10-3
size: -
D: -
J: TRBJ2-7
DNA: TGTGCCATCAGTGGAGCAGGTAGGGACGAGCAGTACTTC
CDR3: CAISGAGRDEQYF

V: TRBV11-2
size: -
D: -
J: TRBJ2-3
DNA: TGTGCCAGCAGCTTACAGAGGGGCACAGATACGCAGTATTTT
CDR3: CASSLQRGTDTQYF

V: TRBV18
size: -
D: -
J: TRBJ1-4
DNA: TGTGCCAGCTCACAGGGCTTTTGGGCTAATGAAAAACTGTTTTTT
CDR3: CASSQGFWANEKLFF

V: TRBV19
size: -
D: TRBD1
J: TRBJ2-1
DNA: TGTGCCAGTAGTATCGTCGGACAGGCACCCGAGGCACAGTTCTTC
CDR3: CASSIVGQAPEAQFF

V: TRBV28
size: -
D: TRBD1
J: TRBJ1-5
DNA: TGTGCCAGCAGTTCACGATTACTACAGGGGGCTAGTAGTAATCAGCCCCAGCATTTT
CDR3: CASSSRLLQGASSNQPQHF

V: TRBV11-2
size: few
D: TRBD2
J: TRBJ2-1
DNA: TGTGCCAGCAGCCGAACCGGACTAGTCTACAATGAGCAGTTCTTC
CDR3: CASSRTGLVYNEQFF

V: TRBV6-5
size: many
D: -
J: TRBJ1-2
DNA: TGTGCCAGCCGGGTCCGGGCTAGCTATGGCTACACCTTC
CDR3: CASRVRASYGYTF

V: TRBV27
size: -
D: -
J: TRBJ1-2
DNA: TGTGCCAGCAGTTTATCAGGGGGTCGTGGCTACACCTTC
CDR3: CASSLSGGRGYTF

V: TRBV7-9
size: -
D: TRBD2
J: TRBJ2-5
DNA: TGTGCCAGCAGCAGACAGAGCGGGAGTCATTGGGAGACCCAGTACTTC
CDR3: CASSRQSGSHWETQYF

V: TRBV4-1
size: -
D: -
J: TRBJ2-7
DNA: TGCGCCAGCAGTGCGGAGACAGATTACTACGAGCAGTACTTC
CDR3: CASSAETDYYEQYF

V: TRBV9
size: -
D: TRBD1
J: TRBJ1-5
DNA: TGTGCCAGCAGCCAGACAGGGAGAAGCAATCAGCCCCAGCATTTT
CDR3: CASSQTGRSNQPQHF